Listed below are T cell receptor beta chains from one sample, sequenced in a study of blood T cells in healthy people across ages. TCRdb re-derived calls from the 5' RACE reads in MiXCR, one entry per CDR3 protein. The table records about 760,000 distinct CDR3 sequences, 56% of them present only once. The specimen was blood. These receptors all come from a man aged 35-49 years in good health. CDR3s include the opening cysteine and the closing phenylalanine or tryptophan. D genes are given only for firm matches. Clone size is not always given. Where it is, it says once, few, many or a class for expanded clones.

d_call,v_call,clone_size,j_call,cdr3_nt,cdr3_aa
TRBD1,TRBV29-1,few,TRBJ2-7,TGCAGCGTTGTAGAGGGGGCGCCCAATGGGGACGAGCAGTACTTC,CSVVEGAPNGDEQYF
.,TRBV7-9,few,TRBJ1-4,TGTGCCAGCAGCTTAGGTACAGGGCGATATGAAAAACTGTTTTTT,CASSLGTGRYEKLFF
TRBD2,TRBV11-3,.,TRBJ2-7,TGTGCCAGCAGCTTTCGGACTAGCGGGAGTAAATACGAGCAGTACTTC,CASSFRTSGSKYEQYF
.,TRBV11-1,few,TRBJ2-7,TGTGCCAGCAGCTTAGGGAGCTCCGGGACTCTACCCTACGAGCAGTACTTC,CASSLGSSGTLPYEQYF
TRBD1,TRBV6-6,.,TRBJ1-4,TGTGCCAGCAGTTACTTGACAGGGTGGGCAACTAATGAAAAACTGTTTTTT,CASSYLTGWATNEKLFF
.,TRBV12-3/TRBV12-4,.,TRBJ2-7,TGTGCCAGCGGAGGGGTTTACGAGCAGTACTTC,CASGGVYEQYF
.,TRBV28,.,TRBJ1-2,TGTGCCAGCAGTTTGACCCGGGAGGACTATGGCTACACCTTC,CASSLTREDYGYTF
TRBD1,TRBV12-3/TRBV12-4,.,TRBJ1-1,TGTGCCAGCACGCAGGGGGCCACGAACACTGAAGCTTTCTTT,CASTQGATNTEAFF
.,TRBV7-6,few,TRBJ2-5,TGTGCCAGCAGCGTGGTGTTGCAAGAGACCCAGTACTTC,CASSVVLQETQYF
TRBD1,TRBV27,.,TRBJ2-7,TGTGCCAGCAGTACAACCCTGGGGCAGGGGGTGGTCTACGAGCAGTACTTC,CASSTTLGQGVVYEQYF
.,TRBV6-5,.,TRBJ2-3,TGTGCCAGCAGTCACTGGACGCCAGGCTTAACTAGCACAGATACGCAGTATTTT,CASSHWTPGLTSTDTQYF
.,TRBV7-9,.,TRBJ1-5,TGTGCCAGCAGCTCGTTAAGGGCAGACGACCCCCAGCATTTT,CASSSLRADDPQHF
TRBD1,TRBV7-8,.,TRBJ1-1,TGTGCCAGCAGGTTCGGACAGGGGGTAAAGATGAACACTGAAGCTTTCTTT,CASRFGQGVKMNTEAFF
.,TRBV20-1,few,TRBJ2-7,TGCAGTGCTCCCAAAAGAGGGAGACGCGGAGATACGCCCTACGAGCAGTACTTC,CSAPKRGRRGDTPYEQYF
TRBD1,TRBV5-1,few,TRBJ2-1,TGCGCCAGCAGCCTAGGACAGGGAAATAGCAGGACGAGGGAGCAGTTCTTC,CASSLGQGNSRTREQFF
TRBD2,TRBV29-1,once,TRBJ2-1,TGCAGCGTTCAGGGGACTAGCGGGAGTCGGTACAATGAGCAGTTCTTC,CSVQGTSGSRYNEQFF
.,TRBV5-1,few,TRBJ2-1,TGCGCCAGCAGTCACGGGAATCAAAACAATGAGCAGTTCTTC,CASSHGNQNNEQFF
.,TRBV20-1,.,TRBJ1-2,TGCAGTGCTAGAGTCATAGTGGGGCGCGGACCCTCTAACTATGGCTACACCTTC,CSARVIVGRGPSNYGYTF
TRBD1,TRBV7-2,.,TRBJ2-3,TGTGCCAGCAGCTTAGAGGGGGCTGGGGGCACAGATACGCAGTATTTT,CASSLEGAGGTDTQYF
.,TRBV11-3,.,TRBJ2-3,TGTGCCAGCAGCTCAGCAGGGAGAGACCTTACGCAGTATTTT,CASSSAGRDLTQYF
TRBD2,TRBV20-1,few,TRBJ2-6,TGCAGTGCAGATCCCGGACTAGGTCGCTCTGGGGCCAACGTCCTGACTTTC,CSADPGLGRSGANVLTF
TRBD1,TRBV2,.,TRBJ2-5,TGTGCCATAAAGGACAGGGGGCGGCAAGAGACCCAGTACTTC,CAIKDRGRQETQYF
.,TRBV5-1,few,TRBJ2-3,TGCGCCAGCAGCTTGAGGTCAGGAGGAGATACGCAGTATTTT,CASSLRSGGDTQYF
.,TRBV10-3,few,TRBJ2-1,TGTGCCATCAGTAGTGGGTATGAGCAGTTCTTC,CAISSGYEQFF
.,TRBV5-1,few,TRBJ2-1,TGCGCCAGCAGCTTGTATGCAGGGCTCGATGAGCAGTTCTTC,CASSLYAGLDEQFF
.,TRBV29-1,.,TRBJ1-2,TGCAGCGTCCAATCCTCAGGGAGGGACTATGGCTACACCTTC,CSVQSSGRDYGYTF
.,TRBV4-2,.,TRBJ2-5,TGTGCCAGCAGCCAAGACTCATCCCAGTACACAGGGACCCAGTACTTC,CASSQDSSQYTGTQYF
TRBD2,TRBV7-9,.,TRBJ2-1,TGTGCCAGCAGCTTACCGGGACTAGCCCACAATGAGCAGTTCTTC,CASSLPGLAHNEQFF
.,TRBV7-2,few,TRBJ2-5,TGTGCCAGCAGCTCCAGAGGGGAGACGACCCAGTACTTC,CASSSRGETTQYF
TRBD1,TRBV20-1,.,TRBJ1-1,TGCAGTGCTAGTTTAGGGACAGAGAACACTGAAGCTTTCTTT,CSASLGTENTEAFF
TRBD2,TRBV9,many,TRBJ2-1,TGTGCCAGCAGCGTCACTCTGCGGGAGAAGGATGAGCAGTTCTTC,CASSVTLREKDEQFF
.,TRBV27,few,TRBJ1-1,TGTGCCAGCAGTTTATATACCATGAACACTGAAGCTTTCTTT,CASSLYTMNTEAFF
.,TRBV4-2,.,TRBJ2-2,TGTGCCAGCAGCCAACAGGGTCCCGGGGAGCTGTTTTTT,CASSQQGPGELFF
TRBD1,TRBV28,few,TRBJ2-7,TGTGCCAGCAGGGGGACAGCTGACTACGAGCAGTACTTC,CASRGTADYEQYF
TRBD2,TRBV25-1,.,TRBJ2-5,TGTGCCAGCAGTCGTAGCGGGGGTTGGGGAGAGACCCAGTACTTC,CASSRSGGWGETQYF
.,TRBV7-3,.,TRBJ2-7,TGTGCCAGCAGCTCGAGGGACGGGCCCTCCTACGAGCAGTACTTC,CASSSRDGPSYEQYF
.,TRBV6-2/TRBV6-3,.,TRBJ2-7,TGTGCCAGCAGTTACGGAGGCAGGGCCTACGAGCAGTACTTC,CASSYGGRAYEQYF
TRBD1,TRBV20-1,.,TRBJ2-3,TGCAGCCATACAGGGGACACAGATACGCAGTATTTT,CSHTGDTDTQYF
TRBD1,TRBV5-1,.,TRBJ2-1,TGCGCCAGCAGTCCGACAGGGGGCCGTATTAGCAATGAGCAGTTCTTC,CASSPTGGRISNEQFF